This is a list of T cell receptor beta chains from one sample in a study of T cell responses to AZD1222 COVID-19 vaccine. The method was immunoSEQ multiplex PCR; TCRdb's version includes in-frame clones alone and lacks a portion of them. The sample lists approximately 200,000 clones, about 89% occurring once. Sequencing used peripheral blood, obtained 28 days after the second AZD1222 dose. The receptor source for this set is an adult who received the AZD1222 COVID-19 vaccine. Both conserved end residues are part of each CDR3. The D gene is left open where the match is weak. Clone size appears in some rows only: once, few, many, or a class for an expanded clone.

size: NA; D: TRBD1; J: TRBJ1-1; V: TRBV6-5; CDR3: CASSMGQATEAFF; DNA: TGTGCCAGCAGTATGGGACAGGCCACTGAAGCTTTCTTT
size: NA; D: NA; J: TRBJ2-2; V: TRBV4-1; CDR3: CASSQDRSGAGGELFF; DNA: TGCGCCAGCAGCCAAGATCGGTCGGGGGCCGGCGGGGAGCTGTTTTTT
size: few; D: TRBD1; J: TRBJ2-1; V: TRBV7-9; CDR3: CASSFTTGGWDEQFF; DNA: TGTGCCAGCAGCTTTACGACAGGGGGCTGGGATGAGCAGTTCTTC
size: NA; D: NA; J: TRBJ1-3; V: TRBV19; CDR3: CATRKGNTIYF; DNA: TGTGCCACCAGGAAGGGAAACACCATATATTTT
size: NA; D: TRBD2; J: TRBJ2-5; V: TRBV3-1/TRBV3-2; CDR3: CASSSRTSGETQYF; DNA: TGTGCCAGCAGCTCCCGGACTAGCGGGGAGACCCAGTACTTC
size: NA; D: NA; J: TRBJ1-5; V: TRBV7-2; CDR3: CASSPGRGGSNQPQHF; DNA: TGTGCCAGCAGCCCGGGTCGGGGCGGGAGCAATCAGCCCCAGCATTTT
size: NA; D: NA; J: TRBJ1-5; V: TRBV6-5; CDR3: CASSYSSGGHQPQHF; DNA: TGTGCCAGCAGTTACTCGAGCGGGGGCCATCAGCCCCAGCATTTT
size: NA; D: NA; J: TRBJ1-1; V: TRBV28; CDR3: CASKRAPKDTEAFF; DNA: TGTGCCAGCAAACGAGCCCCGAAGGACACTGAAGCTTTCTTT
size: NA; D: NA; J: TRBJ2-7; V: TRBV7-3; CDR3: CASSLTGRDLYF; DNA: TGTGCCAGCAGCTTAACCGGACGGGACTTGTACTTC
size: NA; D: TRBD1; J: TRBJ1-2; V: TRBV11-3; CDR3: CASRGTGQGYTF; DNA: TGTGCCAGCAGGGGGACAGGCCAAGGCTACACCTTC
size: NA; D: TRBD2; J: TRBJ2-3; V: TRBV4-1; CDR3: CASSQGLAGATDTQYF; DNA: TGCGCCAGCAGCCAAGGGCTAGCGGGAGCGACAGATACGCAGTATTTT
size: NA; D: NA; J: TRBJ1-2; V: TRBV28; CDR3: CASSPMAYGYTF; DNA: TGTGCCAGCAGTCCGATGGCCTATGGCTACACCTTC
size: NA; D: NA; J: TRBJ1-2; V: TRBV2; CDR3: CASRSAYGYTF; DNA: TGTGCCAGCAGGTCCGCCTATGGCTACACCTTC
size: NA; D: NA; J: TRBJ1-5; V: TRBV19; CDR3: CASSIRPSTNQPQHF; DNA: TGTGCCAGTAGTATCAGACCGTCGACCAATCAGCCCCAGCATTTT
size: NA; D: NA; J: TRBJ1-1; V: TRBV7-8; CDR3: CASSPSPELEAFF; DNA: TGTGCCAGCAGCCCGAGCCCCGAGTTAGAAGCTTTCTTT
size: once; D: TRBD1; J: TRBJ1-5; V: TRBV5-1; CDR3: CASSSGDREGQPQHF; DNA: TGCGCCAGCAGCTCGGGGGACAGGGAAGGCCAGCCCCAGCATTTT
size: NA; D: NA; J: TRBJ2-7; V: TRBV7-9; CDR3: CASSSKQYEQYF; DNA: TGTGCCAGCAGCTCCAAACAATACGAGCAGTACTTC
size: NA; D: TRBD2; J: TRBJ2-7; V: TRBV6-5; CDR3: CASSKNSGSHEQYF; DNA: TGTGCCAGCAGCAAGAATAGCGGGAGCCACGAGCAGTACTTC
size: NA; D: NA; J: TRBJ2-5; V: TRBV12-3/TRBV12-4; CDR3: CASSLGEGVTQYF; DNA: TGTGCCAGCAGCCTTGGAGAGGGAGTGACCCAGTACTTC
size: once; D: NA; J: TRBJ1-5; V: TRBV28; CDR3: CASNGGGRNQPQHF; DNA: TGTGCCAGCAATGGGGGCGGACGCAATCAGCCCCAGCATTTT
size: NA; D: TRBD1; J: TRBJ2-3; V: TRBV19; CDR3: CASSPGQGRSTDTQYF; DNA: TGTGCCAGTAGTCCGGGACAGGGGAGAAGCACAGATACGCAGTATTTT
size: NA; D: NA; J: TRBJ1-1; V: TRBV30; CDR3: CAWSVQGGRAFF; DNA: TGTGCCTGGAGTGTACAAGGGGGGCGAGCTTTCTTT
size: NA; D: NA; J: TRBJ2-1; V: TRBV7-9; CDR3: CASSPGFKGNEQFF; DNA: TGTGCCAGCAGCCCCGGGTTCAAAGGGAATGAGCAGTTCTTC
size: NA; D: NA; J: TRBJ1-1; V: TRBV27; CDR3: CASSLPGRMNTEAFF; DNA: TGTGCCAGCAGTCTCCCGGGACGGATGAACACTGAAGCTTTCTTT
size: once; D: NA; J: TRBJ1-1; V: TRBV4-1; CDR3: CASSQGTENTEAFF; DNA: TGCGCCAGCAGCCAGGGAACAGAGAACACTGAAGCTTTCTTT
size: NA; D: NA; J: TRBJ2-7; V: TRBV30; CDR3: CAWRGYEQYF; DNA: TGTGCCTGGAGGGGCTACGAGCAGTACTTC
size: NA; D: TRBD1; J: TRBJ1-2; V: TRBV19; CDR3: CASTSTGVGYTF; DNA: TGTGCCAGTACCTCGACAGGGGTCGGCTACACCTTC
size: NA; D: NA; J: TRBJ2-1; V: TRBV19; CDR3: CASSIVGAAQFF; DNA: TGTGCCAGTAGTATAGTGGGGGCAGCGCAGTTCTTC
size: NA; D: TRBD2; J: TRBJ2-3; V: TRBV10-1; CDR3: CASSEIAGRAGDTQYF; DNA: TGCGCCAGCAGTGAGATTGCCGGGAGGGCAGGAGATACGCAGTATTTT
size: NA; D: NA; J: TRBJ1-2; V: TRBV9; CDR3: CASSVGNSNYGYTF; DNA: TGTGCCAGCAGCGTAGGTAATTCAAACTATGGCTACACCTTC
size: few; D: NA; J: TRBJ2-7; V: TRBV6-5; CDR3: CASNQNYEQYF; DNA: TGTGCCAGCAACCAGAACTACGAGCAGTACTTC
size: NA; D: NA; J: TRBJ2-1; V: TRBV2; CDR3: CASTRATGYNEQFF; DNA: TGTGCCAGCACTAGAGCCACCGGATACAATGAGCAGTTCTTC
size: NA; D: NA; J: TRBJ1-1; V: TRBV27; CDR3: CASSLGNGLGENTEAFF; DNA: TGTGCCAGCAGTTTGGGGAACGGTCTGGGGGAGAACACTGAAGCTTTCTTT
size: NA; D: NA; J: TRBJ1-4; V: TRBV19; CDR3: CATTTTNEKLFF; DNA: TGTGCTACCACCACAACTAATGAAAAACTGTTTTTT
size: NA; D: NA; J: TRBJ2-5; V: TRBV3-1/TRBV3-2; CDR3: CASRQGGEGPQYF; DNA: TGTGCCAGCAGACAAGGGGGGGAAGGGCCCCAGTACTTC
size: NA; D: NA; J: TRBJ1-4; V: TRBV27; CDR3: CASSGFNEKLFF; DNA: TGTGCCAGCTCGGGTTTTAATGAAAAACTGTTTTTT
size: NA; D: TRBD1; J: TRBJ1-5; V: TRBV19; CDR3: CASNRPPGQKYSNQPQHF; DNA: TGTGCCAGCAACCGGCCCCCGGGACAGAAATATAGCAATCAGCCCCAGCATTTT
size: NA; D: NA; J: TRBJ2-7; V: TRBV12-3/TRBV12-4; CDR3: CASSEASYEQYF; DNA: TGTGCCAGTTCGGAGGCCTCCTACGAGCAGTACTTC
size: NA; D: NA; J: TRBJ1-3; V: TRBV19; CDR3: CASNPGAGGNTIYF; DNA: TGTGCCAGCAACCCGGGGGCTGGTGGAAACACCATATATTTT
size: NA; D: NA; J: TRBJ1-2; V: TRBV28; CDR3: CASSSNRDGYTF; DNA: TGTGCCAGCAGTTCGAATAGGGATGGCTACACCTTC
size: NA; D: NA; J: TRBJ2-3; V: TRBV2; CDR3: CASNYRDPDTQYF; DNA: TGTGCCAGCAATTACAGGGACCCAGATACGCAGTATTTT
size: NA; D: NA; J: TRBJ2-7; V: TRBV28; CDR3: CASSSLLASYEQYF; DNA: TGTGCCAGCAGTTCCCTGCTAGCTTCCTACGAGCAGTACTTC
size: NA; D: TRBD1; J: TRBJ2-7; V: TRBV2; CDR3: CAGGTGGSYEQYF; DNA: TGTGCCGGAGGGACAGGAGGATCCTACGAGCAGTACTTC
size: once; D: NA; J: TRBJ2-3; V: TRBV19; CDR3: CASTPSGGRRQYF; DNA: TGTGCCAGTACCCCATCCGGGGGACGCAGGCAGTATTTT
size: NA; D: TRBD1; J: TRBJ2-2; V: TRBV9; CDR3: CASSGRDRGPGELFF; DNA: TGTGCCAGCAGCGGAAGGGACAGGGGGCCCGGGGAGCTGTTTTTT
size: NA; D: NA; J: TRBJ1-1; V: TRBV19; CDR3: CASSIHGGRVVGTEAFF; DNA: TGTGCCAGTAGTATCCACGGGGGGCGCGTTGTAGGAACTGAAGCTTTCTTT